The 3 T cell receptor beta chains given below trace back to one sample, sequenced in a study of blood T cell repertoires in COVID-19. Profiling relied on immunoSEQ multiplex PCR, and the TCRdb table lists in-frame clones only, not all of them. The table records fewer than 90,000 clones, 85% to 90% of them present only once. Sequencing was performed on peripheral blood. The receptor source for this set is a human donor in a cohort sampled during active COVID-19.

The chain uses TRBV19 and TRBJ2-1; D is perhaps TRBD1 (6 bases). The V end was cut by 3 bases, the J end by 7 bases, with 13 bases between. The CDR3 contains 14 residues. Germline CDR1 LNHDA, CDR2 SQIVND (reference sequence). The CDR3 DNA sequence: TGTGCCAGTAGTATGAATGGACAGTTAAATGAGCAGTTCTTC. As protein: CASSMNGQLNEQFF.

The chain uses TRBV7-2 and TRBJ2-3; the D gene is possibly TRBD1 (5 bases). Looked up from germline, CDR1 is SGHTA and CDR2 is FQGNSA. V dropped 3 bases and J dropped 0 bases, with 7 bases sitting between them. The CDR3 runs 14 residues. The CDR3 here is CASSFQGSTDTQYF. CDR3 bases: TGTGCCAGCAGCTTCCAGGGAAGCACAGATACGCAGTATTTT.

V gene TRBV5-1 combines with J gene TRBJ2-5; 9 bases align to TRBD2. This CDR3 spans 15 amino acids. V lost 0 bases to trimming and J lost 5 bases; unmatched junction nucleotides: 5. Per germline, CDR1 SGHRS and CDR2 YFSETQ. CDR3 DNA: TGCGCCAGCAGCTTGGGGGCCAGCGGGGGGGAGACCCAGTACTTC. Translated: CASSLGASGGETQYF.